One sample yielded the 27 T cell receptor beta chains listed below, sequenced in a study of shared clonotypes between healthy human individuals. Generated by immunoSEQ multiplex PCR, the TCRdb table keeps only in-frame clones and is missing some. The sample carries 2,500,000 or so clones, 93% recorded once. The sequenced sample consisted of naive CD4+ T cells from PBMCs. The subset here: CD45RA+ positively selected. The source is a man between 18 and 29 years old in good health. Some clones in this sample may be carry-over from other donors' samples.

V and J are TRBV5-1 and TRBJ1-4; 9 bases are a match to TRBD1. Germline assignment: CDR1 SGHRS and CDR2 YFSETQ. Losses at the gene ends were 0 bases for V and 7 bases for J; bases not matched to a gene: 4. CDR3 size: 15 residues. The CDR3: CASSLAGTGLEKLFF. Here the CDR3 DNA reads TGCGCCAGCAGCTTGGCAGGGACAGGGCTTGAAAAACTGTTTTTT.

This sequence joins TRBV7-6 and TRBJ2-1; TRBD2 aligns across 9 bases. The CDR3 loop spans 16 amino acids. J lost 4 bases, V lost 5 bases, and 9 bases had no gene match. Germline CDR1 SGHVS, CDR2 FNYEAQ. CDR3 protein: CASSPLSGSRYNEQFF. CDR3 nucleotide sequence: TGTGCCAGCAGCCCCCTTAGCGGGAGTCGGTACAATGAGCAGTTCTTC.

The sample holds one count of this clone. V gene TRBV5-1 combines with J gene TRBJ2-5, with a weak D call TRBD1 (5 bases). The CDR3 runs to 13 residues. V shed 5 bases and J shed 4 bases, with 12 bases lying between them. CDR1 and CDR2 from the germline V gene are SGHRS and YFSETQ. CDR3: CASSGAVGETQYF. DNA for the CDR3: TGCGCCAGCAGTGGGGCGGTAGGAGAGACCCAGTACTTC.

The J gene is TRBJ2-1, the V gene TRBV30; 7 bases match TRBD2. The CDR3 consists of 14 residues. With 2 bases clipped from V and 7 bases from J, the junction kept 8 bases outside the gene matches. The germline V gene encodes CDR1 GTSNPN and CDR2 SVGIG (reference sequence). CDR3 protein: CAWSTRGSWNEQFF. The CDR3 DNA follows: TGTGCCTGGAGTACTCGCGGGAGTTGGAATGAGCAGTTCTTC.

The rearrangement joins TRBV28 to TRBJ2-5; D gene unclear. CDR1 is MDHEN, CDR2 SYDVKM, per germline. The CDR3 sequence is 12 residues long. With 7 bases removed from V and 6 bases from J, the gap between germline ends came to 12 bases. The CDR3 here is CASMAIGKTQYF. CDR3 bases: TGTGCCAGCATGGCTATTGGGAAGACCCAGTACTTC.

The chain employs TRBV6-6 and TRBJ2-5; D unclear. Trimming took 4 bases from V and 5 from J, leaving 14 bases between them. In germline, CDR1 is MNHNY, CDR2 SVGAGI (reference sequence). This CDR3 comprises 14 residues. The CDR3: CASSSRPVGETQYF. The DNA of the CDR3 is TGTGCCAGCAGTTCTCGACCCGTCGGTGAGACCCAGTACTTC.

V gene TRBV10-1 combines with J gene TRBJ2-7, with 9 bases that match TRBD1. This CDR3 has 16 amino acids. V shed 5 bases and J 3 bases; nucleotides not matched to a gene: 11. Germline V gene data show CDR1 as WNHNN and CDR2 as SYGVQD (reference sequence). The CDR3 coding sequence is TGCGCCAGCAGTAAGAGTCGGACAGGGGCTCACTACGAGCAGTACTTC. It translates to CASSKSRTGAHYEQYF.

This clone has just one count. Other DNA variants within this sample encode the same CDR3. The V call is TRBV11-3, the J call TRBJ2-1, with 8 bases matching TRBD2. Per the germline V gene, CDR1 is SGHNT and CDR2 is YENEEA. The CDR3 spans 14 residues. V trimming: 3 bases; J trimming: 4 bases; junction bases outside the gene matches: 2. CDR3 sequence: CASSFSGTYNEQFF. The CDR3 nucleotides are TGTGCCAGCAGCTTTAGCGGGACATACAATGAGCAGTTCTTC.

V usage is TRBV5-1 and J usage is TRBJ2-1; D unclear. The CDR3 length is 16 residues. Germline V CDR1 and CDR2: SGHRS, YFSETQ. The V end lost 5 bases, the J end lost 4 bases, and 19 bases lay between the germline ends. CDR3 loop: CASRRTYAETYNEQFF. CDR3 nucleotides: TGCGCCAGCAGAAGGACGTACGCAGAGACTTACAATGAGCAGTTCTTC.

The rearrangement joins TRBV10-1 to TRBJ2-4; no reliable D call. Trimming pared 4 bases from V and 0 bases from J, leaving 16 bases between. This CDR3 has 17 residues. Germline CDR1 reads WNHNN; CDR2 reads SYGVQD (reference sequence). The CDR3 is CASSGYQAPLAKNIQYF. The CDR3 DNA sequence: TGCGCCAGCAGTGGCTATCAGGCGCCCCTAGCCAAAAACATTCAGTACTTC.

As to this clone: In the same sample, other DNA sequences code for this CDR3. This chain joins TRBV28 and TRBJ2-7; D might be TRBD2 (5 bases). V was trimmed by 7 bases and J by 2 bases, leaving 15 bases between them. Germline V lookup: CDR1 MDHEN, CDR2 SYDVKM. The CDR3 totals 14 residues. The CDR3 nucleotides are TGTGCCAGCACCCCACCACTAGTTCCCTACGAGCAGTACTTC. Protein: CASTPPLVPYEQYF. Together with reference TRBV28 and TRBJ2-7, the CDR3 gives the full variable domain: DVKVTQSSRYLVKRTGEKVFLECVQDMDHENMFWYRQDPGLGLRLIYFSYDVKMKEKGDIPEGYSVSREKKERFSLILESASTNQTSMYLCASTPPLVPYEQYFGPGTRLTVT.

The rearrangement joins TRBV4-1 to TRBJ2-7; D is perhaps TRBD2 (6 bases). The CDR3 has 16 residues. V was pared by 0 bases and J by 6 bases, with 18 bases between. Germline V gene lookup returns CDR1 MGHRA and CDR2 YSYEKL. CDR3 bases: TGCGCCAGCAGCCAAGATCTGGACCCCGGAGGGGTCGAGCAGTACTTC. Translating gives CASSQDLDPGGVEQYF.

The rearrangement joins TRBV4-1 to TRBJ1-2; D is possibly TRBD1 (5 bases). Trimming removed 4 bases at V and 4 bases at J, with 16 bases between. The germline CDR1 and CDR2 sequences are MGHRA and YSYEKL. This CDR3 is built from 15 residues. The CDR3 loop reads CASSPGGNYGYGYTF. The CDR3 DNA is TGCGCCAGCAGCCCTGGGGGAAACTACGGCTATGGCTACACCTTC.

The chain recombines TRBV6-1 with TRBJ2-5; D is perhaps TRBD2 (7 bases). Germline V CDR1 and CDR2: MNHNS, SASEGT. V lost 7 bases to trimming and J lost 5 bases, with 14 bases between them. The CDR3 is made up of 13 amino acids. The CDR3 loop is CASKGGQWETQYF. CDR3 DNA: TGTGCCAGCAAGGGGGGGCAGTGGGAGACCCAGTACTTC.

J is TRBJ2-1 and V is TRBV11-2, with D possibly matching TRBD2 (5 bases). Germline-derived CDR1 and CDR2 are SGHAT and FQNNGV. V lost 5 bases and J 0 bases, leaving 23 bases between the germline ends. CDR3 size: 19 residues. This CDR3 reads CASSPPAGLETSSYNEQFF. The CDR3 DNA reads as TGTGCCAGCAGCCCCCCAGCTGGTTTGGAAACTAGCTCCTACAATGAGCAGTTCTTC.

The chain has TRBV7-2 and TRBJ2-5; 8 positions match TRBD2. The CDR3 loop spans 16 amino acids. V gave up 5 bases and J gave up 2 bases; unmatched junction bases: 10. Per germline, CDR1 SGHTA and CDR2 FQGNSA. The CDR3 DNA sequence: TGTGCCAGCAGCAGAATTGGGACTAGAACTCAAGAGACCCAGTACTTC. It codes for CASSRIGTRTQETQYF. Full variable domain (remainder filled in from reference TRBV7-2 and TRBJ2-5): GAGVSQSPSNKVTEKGKDVELRCDPISGHTALYWYRQSLGQGLEFLIYFQGNSAPDKSGLPSDRFSAERTGGSVSTLTIQRTQQEDSAVYLCASSRIGTRTQETQYFGPGTRLLVL.

The V gene is TRBV11-2, the J gene TRBJ1-5; D ambiguous. The germline V and J ends were trimmed by 8 bases and 1 base, with 9 bases remaining between them. Germline CDR1 SGHAT, CDR2 FQNNGV. The length of the CDR3 is 13 residues. The CDR3 nucleotides are TGTGCCAGCGCTGGTGGAAGCAATCAGCCCCAGCATTTT. It yields the protein CASAGGSNQPQHF.

The V and J genes are TRBV6-5 and TRBJ2-7, with 9 bases aligning to TRBD2. Germline CDR1 and CDR2: MNHEY and SVGAGI. This CDR3 spans 13 amino acids. The CDR3 region has the DNA TGTGCCAGCAGTTACATAGCGGGAGCCCCTATCGAAGTC. Translating it yields CASSYIAGAPIEV.

The chain couples TRBV9 to TRBJ2-7, with TRBD1 matching over 10 bases. The V gene end was trimmed by 0 bases and the J gene end by 2 bases; junction bases not matched to a gene: 5. The CDR3 is made up of 16 amino acids. Germline assignment: CDR1 SGDLS and CDR2 YYNGEE. CDR3 sequence: CASSVGVGTGAYEQYF. The CDR3 nucleotides read TGTGCCAGCAGCGTAGGGGTAGGGACAGGGGCCTACGAGCAGTACTTC.

The V and J genes are TRBV14 and TRBJ1-2; 8 positions match TRBD1. The CDR3 runs to 13 residues. Trimming cost V 5 bases and J 4 bases; bases outside gene matches: 3. Germline values: CDR1 SGHDN, CDR2 FVKESK. In DNA form, the CDR3 reads TGTGCCAGCAGCAACCAGGGGGCCTATGGCTACACCTTC. Its protein is CASSNQGAYGYTF.

This chain uses TRBV7-3 with TRBJ2-1, with TRBD2 as a possible D gene (5 bases). Trimming left V 0 bases short and J 8 bases short, with 14 bases between. Germline CDR1 reads SGHTA; CDR2 reads FQGTGA. The CDR3 runs 15 residues. The CDR3 here is CASSLTSDYWDEQFF. Here the CDR3 DNA reads TGTGCCAGCAGCTTAACATCCGACTACTGGGATGAGCAGTTCTTC. The full variable domain, in which reference TRBV7-3 and TRBJ2-1 provide the parts outside the CDR3, is GAGVSQTPSNKVTEKGKYVELRCDPISGHTALYWYRQSLGQGPEFLIYFQGTGAADDSGLPNDRFFAVRPEGSVSTLKIQRTERGDSAVYLCASSLTSDYWDEQFFGPGTRLTVL.

This CDR3 is CASSVDGGRFYNEQFF. CDR3 nucleotides: TGTGCCAGCAGCGTAGACGGTGGTAGGTTCTACAATGAGCAGTTCTTC. The chain carries TRBV9 and TRBJ2-1; no clear D. Trimming stripped 0 bases from V and 3 bases from J, with 13 bases between. This CDR3 region has 16 residues. CDR1 is SGDLS, CDR2 YYNGEE, per germline. Together with reference TRBV9 and TRBJ2-1, the CDR3 gives the full variable domain: DSGVTQTPKHLITATGQRVTLRCSPRSGDLSVYWYQQSLDQGLQFLIQYYNGEERAKGNILERFSAQQFPDLHSELNLSSLELGDSALYFCASSVDGGRFYNEQFFGPGTRLTVL.

The V and J genes are TRBV9 and TRBJ2-3; possible D gene TRBD2, 5 bases. From germline, CDR1 is SGDLS and CDR2 YYNGEE. V was trimmed by 0 bases and J by 1 base, leaving 12 bases between them. The CDR3 has 16 amino acids. The CDR3 protein is CASSVAPRGGTDTQYF. DNA of the CDR3: TGTGCCAGCAGCGTAGCCCCACGGGGTGGCACAGATACGCAGTATTTT. Together with reference TRBV9 and TRBJ2-3, the CDR3 gives the full variable domain: DSGVTQTPKHLITATGQRVTLRCSPRSGDLSVYWYQQSLDQGLQFLIQYYNGEERAKGNILERFSAQQFPDLHSELNLSSLELGDSALYFCASSVAPRGGTDTQYFGPGTRLTVL.

J is TRBJ2-7 and V is TRBV6-1, with 10 bases aligning to TRBD1. The CDR3 consists of 15 residues. V shed 4 bases, J shed 2 bases, and the junction held 5 bases outside the gene matches. Germline CDR1 and CDR2: MNHNS and SASEGT. CDR3 amino acids: CASSGGTGDTYEQYF. The CDR3 nucleotides are TGTGCCAGCAGTGGAGGGACAGGGGATACCTACGAGCAGTACTTC.

V usage is TRBV15 and J usage is TRBJ2-1; 8 positions match TRBD2. The length of the CDR3 is 22 residues. Germline trimming cut 0 bases from V and 4 bases from J; bases unmatched to any gene: 23. Germline V gene data show CDR1 as LNHNV and CDR2 as YYDKDF (reference sequence). CDR3: CATSRDPRSHTIAGPQYNEQFF. The CDR3 DNA sequence: TGTGCCACCAGCAGAGATCCGAGATCACATACCATAGCGGGGCCGCAGTACAATGAGCAGTTCTTC. Together with reference TRBV15 and TRBJ2-1, the CDR3 gives the full variable domain: DAMVIQNPRYQVTQFGKPVTLSCSQTLNHNVMYWYQQKSSQAPKLLFHYYDKDFNNEADTPDNFQSRRPNTSFCFLDIRSPGLGDTAMYLCATSRDPRSHTIAGPQYNEQFFGPGTRLTVL.

This clone was observed a single time. The chain has TRBV6-6 and TRBJ2-1; 10 nucleotides line up with TRBD1. The CDR3 covers 13 residues. V dropped 6 bases and J dropped 9; count of bases not matched to a gene: 5. CDR1 is MNHNY, CDR2 SVGAGI, per germline (reference sequence). In DNA, the CDR3 is TGTGCCAGCAGGAGACAGGGGGCGGGTGAGCAGTTCTTC. It is translated as CASRRQGAGEQFF.

This sequence joins TRBV7-6 and TRBJ1-4; D remains unclear. The CDR3 sequence is 15 residues long. Germline CDR1 is SGHVS and CDR2 is FNYEAQ. The V end lost 3 bases, the J end lost 5 bases, and 13 bases lay between the germline ends. DNA of the CDR3: TGTGCCAGCAGCTTCGCCGGGTCACTAAATGAAAAACTGTTTTTT. Encoded protein: CASSFAGSLNEKLFF.